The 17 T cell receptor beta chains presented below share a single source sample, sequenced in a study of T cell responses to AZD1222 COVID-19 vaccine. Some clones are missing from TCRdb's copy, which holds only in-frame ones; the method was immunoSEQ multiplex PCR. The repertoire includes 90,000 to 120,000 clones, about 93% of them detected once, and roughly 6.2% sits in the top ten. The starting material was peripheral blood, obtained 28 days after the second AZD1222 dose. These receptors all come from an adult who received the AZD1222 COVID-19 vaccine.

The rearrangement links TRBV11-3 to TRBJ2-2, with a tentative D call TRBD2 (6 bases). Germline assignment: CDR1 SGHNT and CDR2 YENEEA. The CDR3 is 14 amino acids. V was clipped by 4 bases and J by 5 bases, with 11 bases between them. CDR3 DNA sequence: TGTGCCAGCAGCTCAGGACTACCTACCGGGGAGCTGTTTTTT. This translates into CASSSGLPTGELFF.

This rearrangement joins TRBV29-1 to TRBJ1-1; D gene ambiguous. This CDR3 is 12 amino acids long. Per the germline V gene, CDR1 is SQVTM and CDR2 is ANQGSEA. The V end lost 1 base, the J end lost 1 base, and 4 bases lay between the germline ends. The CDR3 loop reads CSVEGRNTEAFF. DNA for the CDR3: TGCAGCGTTGAAGGCAGGAACACTGAAGCTTTCTTT.

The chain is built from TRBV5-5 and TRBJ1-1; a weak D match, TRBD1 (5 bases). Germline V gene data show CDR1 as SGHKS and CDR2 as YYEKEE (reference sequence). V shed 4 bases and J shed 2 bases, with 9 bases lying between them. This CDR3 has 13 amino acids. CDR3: CASSTTVNTEAFF. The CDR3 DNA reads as TGTGCCAGCAGCACGACAGTCAACACTGAAGCTTTCTTT.

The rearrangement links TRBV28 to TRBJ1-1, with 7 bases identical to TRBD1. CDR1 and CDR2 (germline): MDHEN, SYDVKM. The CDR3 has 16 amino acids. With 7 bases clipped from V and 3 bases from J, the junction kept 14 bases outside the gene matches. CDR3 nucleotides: TGTGCCAGCAACTCAGGGGGTTCGAGTGTGTACACTGAAGCTTTCTTT. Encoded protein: CASNSGGSSVYTEAFF.

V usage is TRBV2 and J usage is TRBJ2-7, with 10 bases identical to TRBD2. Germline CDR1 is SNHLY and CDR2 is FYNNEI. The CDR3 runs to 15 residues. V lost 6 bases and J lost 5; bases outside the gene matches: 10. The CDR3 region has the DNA TGTGCCAGCAGGGCCTTAGCGGGGGGAAGCAACGAGCAGTACTTC. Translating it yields CASRALAGGSNEQYF. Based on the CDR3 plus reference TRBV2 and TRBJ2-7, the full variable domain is EPEVTQTPSHQVTQMGQEVILRCVPISNHLYFYWYRQILGQKVEFLVSFYNNEISEKSEIFDDQFSVERPDGSNFTLKIRSTKLEDSAMYFCASRALAGGSNEQYFGPGTRLTVT.

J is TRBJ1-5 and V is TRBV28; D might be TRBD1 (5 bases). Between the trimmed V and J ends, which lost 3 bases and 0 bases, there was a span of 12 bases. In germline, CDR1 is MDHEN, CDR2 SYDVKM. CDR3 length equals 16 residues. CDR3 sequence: CASSFGARFSNQPQHF. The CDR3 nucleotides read TGTGCCAGCAGTTTTGGGGCCCGGTTTAGCAATCAGCCCCAGCATTTT. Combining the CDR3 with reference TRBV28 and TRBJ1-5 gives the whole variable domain DVKVTQSSRYLVKRTGEKVFLECVQDMDHENMFWYRQDPGLGLRLIYFSYDVKMKEKGDIPEGYSVSREKKERFSLILESASTNQTSMYLCASSFGARFSNQPQHFGDGTRLSIL.

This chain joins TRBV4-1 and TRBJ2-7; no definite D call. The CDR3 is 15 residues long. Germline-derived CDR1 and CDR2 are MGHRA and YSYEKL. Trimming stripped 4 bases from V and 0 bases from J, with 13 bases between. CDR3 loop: CASSLRDTSSYEQYF. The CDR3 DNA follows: TGCGCCAGCAGCCTACGAGACACCAGCTCCTACGAGCAGTACTTC.

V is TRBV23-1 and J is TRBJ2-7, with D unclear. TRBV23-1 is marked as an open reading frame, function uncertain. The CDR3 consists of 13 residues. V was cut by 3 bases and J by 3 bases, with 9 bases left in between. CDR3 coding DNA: TGCGCCAGCAGTCACGACGGGTGCTACGAGCAGTACTTC. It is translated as CASSHDGCYEQYF.

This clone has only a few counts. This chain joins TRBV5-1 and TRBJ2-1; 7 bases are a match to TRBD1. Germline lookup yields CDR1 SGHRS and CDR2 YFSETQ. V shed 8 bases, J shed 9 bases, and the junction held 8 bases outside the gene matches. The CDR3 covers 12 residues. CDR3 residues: CASHQGGSEQFF. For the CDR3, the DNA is TGCGCCAGTCATCAAGGGGGCAGTGAGCAGTTCTTC.

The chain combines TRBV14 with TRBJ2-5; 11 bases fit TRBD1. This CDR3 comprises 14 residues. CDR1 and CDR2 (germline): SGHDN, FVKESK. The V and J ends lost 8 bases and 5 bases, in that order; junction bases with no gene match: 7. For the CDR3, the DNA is TGTGCCAGCCCCGGGACAGGGGGTCGGGAGACCCAGTACTTC. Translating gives CASPGTGGRETQYF.

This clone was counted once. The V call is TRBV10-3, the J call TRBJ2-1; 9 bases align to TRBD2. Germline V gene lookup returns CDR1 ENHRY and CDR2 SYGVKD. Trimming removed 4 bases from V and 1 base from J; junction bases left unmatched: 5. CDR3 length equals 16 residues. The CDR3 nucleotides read TGTGCCATCAGTGGGAGACTAGCGGATTCCTACAATGAGCAGTTCTTC. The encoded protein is CAISGRLADSYNEQFF.

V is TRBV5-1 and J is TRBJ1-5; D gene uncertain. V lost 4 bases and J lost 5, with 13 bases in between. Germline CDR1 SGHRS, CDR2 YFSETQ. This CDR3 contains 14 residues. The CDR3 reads CASSPWESHQPQHF. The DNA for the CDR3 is TGCGCCAGCAGCCCCTGGGAATCCCATCAGCCCCAGCATTTT.

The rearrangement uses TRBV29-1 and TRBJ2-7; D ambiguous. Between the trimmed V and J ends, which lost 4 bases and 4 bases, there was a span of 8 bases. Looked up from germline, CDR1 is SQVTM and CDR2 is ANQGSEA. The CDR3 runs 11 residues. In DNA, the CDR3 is TGCAGCGTTGTATCGGGTTACGAGCAGTACTTC. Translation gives CSVVSGYEQYF.

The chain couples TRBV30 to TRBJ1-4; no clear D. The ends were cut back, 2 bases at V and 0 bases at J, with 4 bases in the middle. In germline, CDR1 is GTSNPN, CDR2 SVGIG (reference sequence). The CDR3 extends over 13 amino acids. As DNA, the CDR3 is TGTGCCTGGAGTCAGACAACTAATGAAAAACTGTTTTTT. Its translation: CAWSQTTNEKLFF.

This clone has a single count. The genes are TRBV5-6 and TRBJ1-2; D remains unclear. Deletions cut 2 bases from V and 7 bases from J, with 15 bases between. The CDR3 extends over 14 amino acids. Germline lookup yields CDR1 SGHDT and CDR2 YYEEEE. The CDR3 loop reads CASSFVGRSIGYTF. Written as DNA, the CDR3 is TGTGCCAGCAGCTTTGTGGGCCGCTCTATTGGCTACACCTTC.

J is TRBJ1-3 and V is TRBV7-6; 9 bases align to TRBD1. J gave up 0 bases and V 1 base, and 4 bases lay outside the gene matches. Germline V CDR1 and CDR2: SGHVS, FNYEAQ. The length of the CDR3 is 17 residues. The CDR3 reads CASSLGGQGFSGNTIYF. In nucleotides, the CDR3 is TGTGCCAGCAGCTTAGGGGGACAGGGATTCTCTGGAAACACCATATATTTT. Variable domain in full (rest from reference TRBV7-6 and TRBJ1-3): GAGVSQSPRYKVTKRGQDVALRCDPISGHVSLYWYRQALGQGPEFLTYFNYEAQQDKSGLPNDRFSAERPEGSISTLTIQRTEQRDSAMYRCASSLGGQGFSGNTIYFGEGSWLTVV.

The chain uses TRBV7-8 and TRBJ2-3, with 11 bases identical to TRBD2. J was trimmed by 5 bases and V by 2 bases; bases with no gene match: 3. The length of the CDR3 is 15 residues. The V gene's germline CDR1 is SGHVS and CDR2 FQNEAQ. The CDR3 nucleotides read TGTGCCAGCAGCTTATTAGCGGGGGGGGGAGATACGCAGTATTTT. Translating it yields CASSLLAGGGDTQYF.